This entry lists 3 T cell receptor beta chains sequenced from one sample in a study of OX40 agonist ivuxolimab in advanced cancers. Method: immunoSEQ multiplex PCR; TCRdb's copy keeps in-frame clones and lacks some. The repertoire holds about 50,000 clones, with around 90% as singletons. Here the sequenced sample was CD4+ or CD8+ T cells sorted from blood, taken in a trial of the OX40 agonist ivuxolimab. The source is an adult with an advanced solid tumor such as melanoma, head and neck, liver or kidney cancer.

The chain is built from TRBV4-1 and TRBJ2-7; 10 bases align to TRBD1. This CDR3 spans 14 amino acids. Germline trimming cut 5 bases from V and 4 bases from J; bases unmatched to any gene: 5. Germline V lookup: CDR1 MGHRA, CDR2 YSYEKL. CDR3 amino acids: CASSAGTGAYEQYF. The DNA for the CDR3 is TGCGCCAGCAGCGCCGGGACAGGGGCTTACGAGCAGTACTTC.

The chain links TRBV6-1 to TRBJ2-3; D is ambiguous. Germline values: CDR1 MNHNS, CDR2 SASEGT. This CDR3 has 12 amino acids. Between the trimmed V and J ends, which lost 6 bases and 7 bases, there was a span of 11 bases. CDR3 protein: CASSLGLNTQYF. The CDR3 coding sequence is TGTGCCAGCAGCCTCGGGCTAAATACGCAGTATTTT.

This sequence joins TRBV4-1 and TRBJ2-5; D ambiguous. The CDR3 has 16 amino acids. Germline V lookup: CDR1 MGHRA, CDR2 YSYEKL. V lost 3 bases and J 2 bases, leaving 16 bases between the germline ends. CDR3 in DNA: TGCGCCAGCAGCCAGGCTCGCAGCTCGCGGCAAGAGACCCAGTACTTC. Amino acid sequence: CASSQARSSRQETQYF.